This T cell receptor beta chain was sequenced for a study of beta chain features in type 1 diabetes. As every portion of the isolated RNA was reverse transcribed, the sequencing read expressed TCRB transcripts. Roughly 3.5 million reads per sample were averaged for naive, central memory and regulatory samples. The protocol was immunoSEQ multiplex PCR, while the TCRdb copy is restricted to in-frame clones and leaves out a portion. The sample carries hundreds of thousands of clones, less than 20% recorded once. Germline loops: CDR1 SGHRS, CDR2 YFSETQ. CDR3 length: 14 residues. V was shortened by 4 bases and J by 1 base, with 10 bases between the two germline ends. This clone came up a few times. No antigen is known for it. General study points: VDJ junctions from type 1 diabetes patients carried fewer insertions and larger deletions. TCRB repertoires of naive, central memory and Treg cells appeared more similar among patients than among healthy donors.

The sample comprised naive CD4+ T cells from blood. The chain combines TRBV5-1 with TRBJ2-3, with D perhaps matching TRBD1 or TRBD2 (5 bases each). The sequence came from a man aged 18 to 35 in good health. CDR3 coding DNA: TGCGCCAGCAGCCTAAGGGACGGCACAGATACGCAGTATTTT. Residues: CASSLRDGTDTQYF.